These 32 T cell receptor beta chains were sequenced from one sample in a study of CD8 T cells in Susac syndrome. cDNA came from about 0.5 to 1 ug RNA primed by random hexamers. MiXCR, applied by TCRdb to the immunoSEQ multiplex PCR reads, yields one record per CDR3 protein. In the table there are approximately 300,000 distinct CDR3 sequences, roughly 85% of which are singletons. Sample: CD8+ T cells from PBMCs. The source of these receptors is a human donor with multiple sclerosis.

This chain links TRBV4-3 with TRBJ1-1, with D perhaps TRBD1 (6 bases). This CDR3 comprises 15 residues. Germline V gene data show CDR1 as LGHNA and CDR2 as YSLEER. Trimming took off 5 bases at V and 7 bases at J, with 20 bases between the two ends. The CDR3 sequence is CASSVLQGLKREAFF. Written as DNA, the CDR3 is TGCGCCAGCAGCGTACTACAGGGCCTGAAGCGTGAAGCTTTCTTT.

The V gene is TRBV5-6, the J gene TRBJ2-2; the D is unclear. Germline CDR1 reads SGHDT; CDR2 reads YYEEEE. CDR3 length equals 15 residues. V lost 2 bases, J lost 0 bases, and 8 bases lay in between. This CDR3 reads CASSFITANTGELFF. For the CDR3, the DNA is TGTGCCAGCAGCTTCATCACAGCGAACACCGGGGAGCTGTTTTTT.

V is TRBV6-5 and J is TRBJ2-3; 10 nucleotides match TRBD2. Germline lookup yields CDR1 MNHEY and CDR2 SVGAGI. V was clipped by 0 bases and J by 4 bases; unmatched bases: 7. This CDR3 region has 17 residues. The CDR3 DNA reads TGTGCCAGCAGTTACTCGATGCCTAGCGGGAGCCCAGATACGCAGTATTTT. Its translation is CASSYSMPSGSPDTQYF.

The V call is TRBV20-1, the J call TRBJ2-7, with 8 positions matching TRBD2. CDR1 and CDR2 (germline): DFQATT, SNEGSKA (reference sequence). V dropped 3 bases and J dropped 4; count of bases not matched to a gene: 14. The CDR3 runs 16 residues. CDR3 DNA sequence: TGCAGTGCTAGGCTCGGCGGGAGGAGATCAGGGTACGAGCAGTACTTC. Translated: CSARLGGRRSGYEQYF.

CDR3 sequence: CASSPTGNSNQPQHF. CDR3 in DNA: TGTGCCAGCTCACCAACAGGGAATAGCAATCAGCCCCAGCATTTT. This chain links TRBV18 with TRBJ1-5, with a weak D call TRBD1 (6 bases). Germline V gene lookup returns CDR1 KGHSH and CDR2 LQKENI. This CDR3 spans 15 amino acids. Trimming left V 2 bases short and J 0 bases short, with 8 bases between.

The chain combines TRBV3-1 with TRBJ2-2, with D maybe TRBD2 (6 bases). Trimming shortened V by 0 bases and J by 2 bases, and 22 bases separated the two germline ends. Germline CDR1 is LGHDT and CDR2 is YNNKEL (reference sequence). There are 20 residues in the CDR3. Here the CDR3 DNA reads TGTGCCAGCAGCCAAGATCGGGCGACGGCGGGATGGGTTAACACCGGGGAGCTGTTTTTT. Amino acids: CASSQDRATAGWVNTGELFF.

V gene TRBV4-2 combines with J gene TRBJ2-7; 14 positions match TRBD2. The CDR3 is made up of 15 amino acids. The trim removed 5 bases at V and 3 bases at J, leaving 3 bases unmatched. From germline, CDR1 is LGHNA and CDR2 YNFKEQ. Written as DNA, the CDR3 is TGTGCCAGCAGCTTCGGACTAGCGGGAGGCTACGAGCAGTACTTC. It translates to CASSFGLAGGYEQYF.

The V and J genes are TRBV20-1 and TRBJ2-1, with 9 bases fitting TRBD2. The CDR3 contains 16 residues. Per the germline V gene, CDR1 is DFQATT and CDR2 is SNEGSKA (reference sequence). V shed 6 bases, J shed 8 bases, and the junction held 17 bases outside the gene matches. The CDR3 sequence: CSAVPEGVAGVHEQFF. CDR3 bases: TGCAGTGCCGTCCCCGAGGGGGTAGCGGGAGTCCATGAGCAGTTCTTC.

This sequence joins TRBV29-1 and TRBJ2-7; no firm D call. This CDR3 comprises 11 residues. Germline-derived CDR1 and CDR2 are SQVTM and ANQGSEA. Trimming cost V 5 bases and J 1 base, with 6 bases left between them. The CDR3 sequence is CSVSDSYEQYF. The CDR3 DNA reads TGCAGCGTTTCGGATTCCTACGAGCAGTACTTC.

V and J are TRBV10-3 and TRBJ2-2; no reliable D call. The V gene lost 8 bases and the J gene lost 0 bases, with 10 bases spanning the gap. Germline CDR1 and CDR2: ENHRY and SYGVKD. The CDR3 sequence is 14 residues long. Here the CDR3 reads CAIPGEPNTGELFF. The CDR3, as DNA: TGTGCCATCCCTGGGGAACCGAACACCGGGGAGCTGTTTTTT.

About this clonotype itself: At one of its ends the junction is not consistent with the germline gene, which may arise from a read error. The chain joins TRBV11-2 to TRBJ2-1; 10 nucleotides agree with TRBD2. This CDR3 contains 14 residues. Germline CDR1 is SGHAT and CDR2 is FQNNGV. CDR3 protein: CASSGLAGGHERFF. The DNA of the CDR3 is TGTGCCAGCAGCGGGTTAGCGGGAGGCCATGAGCGGTTCTTC.

The chain employs TRBV29-1 and TRBJ2-7; either TRBD1 or TRBD2 may fit D (5 bases each). This CDR3 has 13 amino acids. Per the germline V gene, CDR1 is SQVTM and CDR2 is ANQGSEA. V was pared by 6 bases and J by 2 bases, with 14 bases between. The CDR3 protein is CSVEFGTTYEQYF. CDR3 sequence (DNA): TGCAGCGTAGAATTCGGGACGACCTACGAGCAGTACTTC.

The chain carries TRBV27 and TRBJ2-1, with D hard to call. Germline loops: CDR1 MNHEY, CDR2 SMNVEV (reference sequence). The length of the CDR3 is 15 residues. The ends were cut back, 7 bases at V and 0 bases at J, with 13 bases in the middle. The chain's CDR3 is CASTGFPSSYNEQFF. CDR3 DNA: TGTGCCAGCACCGGGTTCCCTAGCTCCTACAATGAGCAGTTCTTC.

The J gene is TRBJ2-5, the V gene TRBV27; D is ambiguous. The CDR3 sequence is 14 residues long. The V end lost 3 bases, the J end lost 2 bases, and 10 bases lay between the germline ends. CDR1 is MNHEY, CDR2 SMNVEV, per germline (reference sequence). CDR3 nucleotides: TGTGCCAGCAGTTTCGGAAATACTCAAGAGACCCAGTACTTC. Translated: CASSFGNTQETQYF.

The CDR3 loop reads CASSVMGGSYEQYF. DNA of the CDR3: TGTGCCAGCAGCGTAATGGGTGGCTCCTACGAGCAGTACTTC. This rearrangement joins TRBV7-2 to TRBJ2-7; no clear D gene. This CDR3 comprises 14 residues. The germline gives CDR1 SGHTA, CDR2 FQGNSA. V lost 5 bases, J lost 0 bases, and 11 bases lay in between.

V gene TRBV7-2 combines with J gene TRBJ1-2, with D unresolved. Trimming took off 1 base at V and 7 bases at J, with 19 bases between the two ends. CDR3 size: 16 residues. The germline V gene has CDR1 SGHTA and CDR2 FQGNSA. The CDR3 nucleotides are TGTGCCAGCAGCTTAGTCCTCGGGCCCCAATTGGGTGGCTACACCTTC. Its translation: CASSLVLGPQLGGYTF.

This chain uses TRBV6-5 with TRBJ1-1; D possibly corresponds to TRBD1 (5 bases). Trimming stripped 6 bases from V and 0 bases from J, with 8 bases between. This CDR3 has 13 residues. The germline CDR1 and CDR2 sequences are MNHEY and SVGAGI. The CDR3 reads CASRQGLNTEAFF. As DNA, the CDR3 is TGTGCCAGCAGGCAGGGATTGAACACTGAAGCTTTCTTT.

The chain's CDR3 is CASSLGKPGELFF. The CDR3 DNA sequence: TGTGCCAGCAGTTTAGGAAAACCCGGGGAGCTGTTTTTT. This rearrangement joins TRBV28 to TRBJ2-2; D is ambiguous. CDR3 length equals 13 residues. Germline V lookup: CDR1 MDHEN, CDR2 SYDVKM. V dropped 2 bases and J dropped 6 bases, with 7 bases sitting between them.

This chain connects TRBV7-9 to TRBJ2-7; TRBD2 aligns across 9 bases. V lost 4 bases and J lost 0; bases outside the gene matches: 4. The CDR3 consists of 15 residues. The germline V gene has CDR1 SEHNR and CDR2 FQNEAQ (reference sequence). CDR3 sequence reads: CASSSSGRTSYEQYF. In nucleotides, the CDR3 is TGTGCCAGCAGCTCAAGCGGGAGGACCTCCTACGAGCAGTACTTC.

The CDR3 region has the DNA TGCGCCAGCAGTTTGCAAGGACAGGGGTTCCACGAGCAGTACTTC. As protein: CASSLQGQGFHEQYF. V and J are TRBV4-3 and TRBJ2-7; 9 bases map to TRBD1. The CDR3 is 15 residues long. In germline, CDR1 is LGHNA, CDR2 YSLEER. Unmatched junction bases numbered 11, after V lost 6 bases and J lost 5 bases.

The chain recombines TRBV27 with TRBJ1-3; 8 bases fit TRBD1. The CDR3 consists of 16 residues. V was clipped by 5 bases and J by 0 bases; unmatched bases: 6. The germline CDR1 and CDR2 sequences are MNHEY and SMNVEV (reference sequence). In DNA, the CDR3 is TGTGCCAGCAGTCCCCGGACAGGGAGCTCTGGAAACACCATATATTTT. The encoded protein is CASSPRTGSSGNTIYF.

This clonotype was picked up one time. This chain joins TRBV7-3 and TRBJ1-1; the D is unclear. CDR3 size: 14 residues. Germline V CDR1 and CDR2: SGHTA, FQGTGA. V was trimmed by 0 bases and J by 1 base, leaving 6 bases between them. In DNA, the CDR3 is TGTGCCAGCAGCTTAACCGTAGGGAACACTGAAGCTTTCTTT. It specifies CASSLTVGNTEAFF.

This clonotype was counted a single time. V is TRBV28 and J is TRBJ1-5; D may be TRBD1 (5 bases). V lost 7 bases, J lost 5 bases, and 15 bases lay in between. This CDR3 region has 14 residues. Germline assignment: CDR1 MDHEN and CDR2 SYDVKM. The CDR3 sequence is CASTPTREYQPQHF. CDR3 nucleotides: TGTGCCAGCACGCCGACCAGGGAGTATCAGCCCCAGCATTTT.

In this sample, this clonotype turned up a few times. This chain links TRBV11-2 with TRBJ2-7; D gene uncertain. The CDR3 has 12 amino acids. V lost 3 bases and J 5 bases, leaving 8 bases between the germline ends. Per the germline V gene, CDR1 is SGHAT and CDR2 is FQNNGV. Written as DNA, the CDR3 is TGTGCCAGCAGCTTGGACCGCCACGAGCAGTACTTC. Protein: CASSLDRHEQYF. Using reference TRBV11-2 and TRBJ2-7 for the parts outside the CDR3, the full variable domain is EAGVAQSPRYKIIEKRQSVAFWCNPISGHATLYWYQQILGQGPKLLIQFQNNGVVDDSQLPKDRFSAERLKGVDSTLKIQPAKLEDSAVYLCASSLDRHEQYFGPGTRLTVT.

The J gene is TRBJ2-3, the V gene TRBV5-1, with D possibly being TRBD2 (5 bases). Germline CDR1 is SGHRS and CDR2 is YFSETQ. CDR3 length: 14 residues. V dropped 0 bases and J dropped 10 bases, with 15 bases sitting between them. Here the CDR3 reads CASSLDSGKMAQYF. In DNA form, the CDR3 reads TGCGCCAGCAGCTTGGACTCGGGAAAGATGGCGCAGTATTTT.

The rearrangement uses TRBV15 and TRBJ2-5; D may match TRBD1 or TRBD2 (5 bases each). Germline V lookup: CDR1 LNHNV, CDR2 YYDKDF (reference sequence). The CDR3 is 14 residues long. V dropped 0 bases and J dropped 3 bases, with 8 bases sitting between them. The CDR3, as DNA: TGTGCCACCAGCAGAGATCGGGGCGAAGAGACCCAGTACTTC. Translating gives CATSRDRGEETQYF.

This chain links TRBV5-6 with TRBJ2-3, with 12 positions matching TRBD2. V trimming: 3 bases; J trimming: 4 bases; junction bases outside the gene matches: 9. The CDR3 covers 17 residues. CDR1 SGHDT and CDR2 YYEEEE come from the germline V gene. The CDR3 region is CASSYPGLAGRADTQYF. DNA for the CDR3: TGTGCCAGCAGCTATCCCGGACTAGCGGGACGGGCAGATACGCAGTATTTT.

The rearrangement links TRBV4-3 to TRBJ1-2, with TRBD1 matching 7 bases. The CDR3 covers 14 residues. The J segment lost 0 bases and the V segment lost 4 bases, leaving 2 bases of the junction unmatched. Per the germline V gene, CDR1 is LGHNA and CDR2 is YSLEER. DNA for the CDR3: TGCGCCAGCAGCCCAACAGGGGCTAACTATGGCTACACCTTC. Its protein product is CASSPTGANYGYTF.

This CDR3 is CASSFDQGGGTEAFF. In DNA, the CDR3 is TGTGCCAGCAGTTTTGATCAGGGGGGAGGCACTGAAGCTTTCTTT. J is TRBJ1-1 and V is TRBV27, with 7 bases that match TRBD1. Per the germline V gene, CDR1 is MNHEY and CDR2 is SMNVEV (reference sequence). V was pared by 3 bases and J by 4 bases, with 8 bases of the junction left unmatched. The CDR3 is 15 residues long.

The chain is built from TRBV14 and TRBJ2-6; D is unclear. The CDR3 spans 19 residues. V was shortened by 1 base and J by 0 bases, with 16 bases between the two germline ends. Germline loops: CDR1 SGHDN, CDR2 FVKESK. CDR3 coding DNA: TGTGCCAGCAGCCAAGGAGAGCATATTTTGAGCTCTGGGGCCAACGTCCTGACTTTC. This sequence encodes CASSQGEHILSSGANVLTF.

J is TRBJ1-1 and V is TRBV5-6; 8 bases match TRBD1. The J segment lost 5 bases and the V segment lost 3 bases, leaving 6 bases of the junction unmatched. CDR3 length equals 14 residues. Germline values: CDR1 SGHDT, CDR2 YYEEEE. This chain's CDR3 is CASSSQGVGTEAFF. The CDR3 DNA follows: TGTGCCAGCAGCTCACAGGGGGTTGGTACTGAAGCTTTCTTT. Looking up the rest from reference TRBV5-6 and TRBJ1-1 gives the full variable domain: DAGVTQSPTHLIKTRGQQVTLRCSPKSGHDTVSWYQQALGQGPQFIFQYYEEEERQRGNFPDRFSGHQFPNYSSELNVNALLLGDSALYLCASSSQGVGTEAFFGQGTRLTVV.

The chain is built from TRBV25-1 and TRBJ2-1, with 8 bases aligning to TRBD2. V lost 5 bases, J lost 5 bases, and 8 bases stayed unmatched. The CDR3 totals 15 residues. Germline V CDR1 and CDR2: MGHDK, SYGVNS. The CDR3 loop reads CASSSYSGANNEQFF. The CDR3 nucleotides are TGTGCCAGCAGTAGCTATAGCGGGGCGAACAATGAGCAGTTCTTC.